Given below is one T cell receptor (beta chain) in context. From germline, CDR1 is SNHLY and CDR2 FYNNEI. The CDR3 loop spans 14 amino acids. Trimming removed 3 bases at V and 0 bases at J, with 6 bases between. The data are from a study of blood T cell repertoires in COVID-19. At the level of the study: Sites across the United States, Italy and Spain contributed samples from acute and convalescent COVID-19. T cells, B-cell-depleted T cells, or PBMCs provided the cDNA or gDNA that served as material.

Authors' methods: Nucleated cell number was recorded as an estimate derived from reference gene primer amplification. This table comes from immunoSEQ multiplex PCR, and its TCRdb copy is limited to in-frame clones, with some not included. V, J and clone size are those of that table, while D and trimming were read from the DNA. The table lists roughly 250,000 clones, about nine tenths of them singletons, with around 7.8% in the top ten. The specimen was peripheral blood. This chain links TRBV2 with TRBJ2-1; D is perhaps TRBD2 (5 bases). The TCR sequence derives from a man aged 55 to 70 who had recovered from COVID-19. The CDR3 sequence: CASSEGSSYNEQFF. Written as DNA, the CDR3 is TGTGCCAGCAGTGAGGGGAGCTCCTACAATGAGCAGTTCTTC.